This T cell receptor (beta chain) was found in a study of blood T cell repertoires in COVID-19. In the original analysis: Estimation of nucleated cell counts relied on the amplification of reference gene primers. Profiled with immunoSEQ multiplex PCR; TCRdb holds only in-frame clones, not every one. V and J calls and clone size follow that table, whereas D and trimming were derived from the DNA. Among 150,000 to 200,000 clones, 84% were seen once, and the ten largest hold around 15%. The sequence was collected from a man aged 45-60 years who had recovered from COVID-19. Source material: PBMCs or T cells enriched from blood (not recorded which).

The CDR3 coding sequence is TGTGCCAGCAGTGCCGGACACAGGGATGTGGGCTATGGCTACACCTTC. It codes for CASSAGHRDVGYGYTF. The chain carries TRBV27 and TRBJ1-2; tentative D call: TRBD1 (6 bases). The V gene's germline CDR1 is MNHEY and CDR2 SMNVEV (reference sequence). Between the trimmed V and J ends, which lost 5 bases and 4 bases, there was a span of 20 bases. This CDR3 region has 16 residues.